Below, 15 T cell receptor beta chains from the same sample are listed, as sequenced in a study of cytomegalovirus exposure and HLA in healthy donors. Primers for the PCR totalled 60 Vbeta and 13 Jbeta. Using immunoSEQ multiplex PCR, the repertoire was profiled, and TCRdb retains in-frame clones only, with some absent. In the table there are 150,000 to 200,000 clones, approximately 71% of which are singletons. Sequenced material: PBMCs. Source of these receptors: a middle-aged woman in good health and CMV-seropositive.

The chain has TRBV30 and TRBJ2-1, with 10 bases lining up with TRBD2. The CDR3 contains 15 residues. With V trimmed by 3 bases and J by 4 bases, 6 bases remained unmatched. CDR1 and CDR2 (germline): GTSNPN, SVGIG (reference sequence). The CDR3 loop is CAWRKREGLYNEQFF. CDR3 nucleotides: TGTGCCTGGAGAAAGCGGGAGGGCCTTTACAATGAGCAGTTCTTC.

V gene TRBV15 combines with J gene TRBJ2-7, with 13 positions matching TRBD2. The V segment lost 5 bases and the J segment 3 bases; nucleotides outside the gene matches: 10. In germline, CDR1 is LNHNV, CDR2 YYDKDF (reference sequence). This CDR3 has 17 amino acids. The CDR3 reads CATSGGLAGDGNYEQYF. For the CDR3, the DNA is TGTGCCACCAGCGGCGGACTAGCGGGAGATGGGAACTACGAGCAGTACTTC.

This chain joins TRBV7-2 and TRBJ2-2; possible D gene TRBD1, 6 bases. Trimming took 6 bases from V and 1 from J, leaving 12 bases between them. This CDR3 spans 15 amino acids. Germline values: CDR1 SGHTA, CDR2 FQGNSA. CDR3 nucleotides: TGTGCCAGCAGAAAGGGGGTGGGGAACACCGGGGAGCTGTTTTTT. Its protein product is CASRKGVGNTGELFF.

In DNA, the CDR3 is TGTGCCAGCAGCCCACAGGGGGCAGTCTATGGCTACACCTTC. Protein product: CASSPQGAVYGYTF. The chain links TRBV7-9 to TRBJ1-2, with 9 positions matching TRBD1. CDR1 is SEHNR, CDR2 FQNEAQ, per germline (reference sequence). With V trimmed by 5 bases and J by 4 bases, 5 bases remained unmatched. This CDR3 comprises 14 residues.

Only one count was recorded for this clone. V and J are TRBV14 and TRBJ1-5, with D hard to call. This CDR3 comprises 13 residues. V was cut by 5 bases and J by 5 bases, with 10 bases left in between. Germline V gene lookup returns CDR1 SGHDN and CDR2 FVKESK. The CDR3 DNA follows: TGTGCCAGCAGCACCAGCGCCCATCAGCCCCAGCATTTT. This sequence encodes CASSTSAHQPQHF.

This clone occurred once. This chain links TRBV6-1 with TRBJ1-1; 8 nucleotides align to TRBD1. The CDR3 loop spans 13 amino acids. V was pared by 8 bases and J by 7 bases, with 9 bases of the junction left unmatched. Germline V gives CDR1 MNHNS, CDR2 SASEGT. The CDR3 nucleotides read TGTGCCAGCCGGGACAGGAGTTTAGGTGAAGCTTTCTTT. As protein: CASRDRSLGEAFF.

The chain carries TRBV28 and TRBJ1-1, with 7 bases lining up with TRBD1. After removal of 5 bases from V and 7 bases from J, the junction contained 4 bases not matched to a gene. The germline V gene encodes CDR1 MDHEN and CDR2 SYDVKM. The CDR3 contains 12 residues. CDR3 bases: TGTGCCAGCAGTAGAGGGGGCGTTGAAGCTTTCTTT. This codes for CASSRGGVEAFF.

This chain joins TRBV4-1 and TRBJ2-7, with 8 positions matching TRBD2. The CDR3 extends over 14 amino acids. Per germline, CDR1 MGHRA and CDR2 YSYEKL. The junction had 7 bases not matched to a gene; V was cut back by 4 bases and J by 5 bases. The CDR3 loop reads CASSPAGRAHEQYF. The CDR3 DNA is TGCGCCAGCAGCCCCGCCGGGAGGGCCCACGAGCAGTACTTC.

Regarding this clone: Other DNA sequences in this specimen translate into the identical CDR3. This chain links TRBV11-2 with TRBJ2-5; maybe TRBD1 (5 bases). Trimming left V 2 bases short and J 4 bases short, with 5 bases between. This CDR3 has 12 residues. Germline V gives CDR1 SGHAT, CDR2 FQNNGV. CDR3 region: CASSLTGETQYF. The CDR3 nucleotides read TGTGCCAGCAGCTTAACAGGAGAGACCCAGTACTTC.

The chain carries TRBV10-3 and TRBJ2-7; maybe TRBD1 (6 bases). The DNA end lines up better with TRBJ2-5; the J call may be wrong. This CDR3 spans 18 amino acids. Per the germline V gene, CDR1 is ENHRY and CDR2 is SYGVKD. In DNA, the CDR3 is TGTGCCATCAGCAAGCAAATCTCCAGGGGCTTCGAGGGACAGACCCAGTACTTC. Its protein is CAISKQISRGFEGQTQYF.

The chain has TRBV28 and TRBJ1-2; D uncertain. V was pared by 11 bases and J by 2 bases, with 12 bases between. Germline-derived CDR1 and CDR2 are MDHEN and SYDVKM. CDR3 length: 12 residues. The DNA of the CDR3 is TGTGCCGACTATACCCAGAACTATGGCTACACCTTC. Translated, it gives CADYTQNYGYTF.

This clone was seen a handful of times. The chain couples TRBV28 to TRBJ1-2; D call uncertain. From germline, CDR1 is MDHEN and CDR2 SYDVKM. Trimming removed 5 bases at V and 8 bases at J, with 18 bases between. The CDR3 consists of 14 residues. CDR3 bases: TGTGCCAGCAGTCCAGGAGGGTTTACCCGGGGCTACACCTTC. Translated: CASSPGGFTRGYTF.

The chain links TRBV11-2 to TRBJ2-7, with 7 bases lining up with TRBD2. The CDR3 has 15 residues. V was clipped by 1 base and J by 2 bases; unmatched bases: 5. CDR1 SGHAT and CDR2 FQNNGV come from the germline V gene. DNA of the CDR3: TGTGCCAGCAGCTTAGTACTAGCGAATACCTACGAGCAGTACTTC. Encoded protein: CASSLVLANTYEQYF.

This chain links TRBV5-5 with TRBJ2-3, with 10 bases lining up with TRBD2. The CDR3 is 16 amino acids. V was clipped by 5 bases and J by 2 bases; unmatched bases: 8. Germline loops: CDR1 SGHKS, CDR2 YYEKEE (reference sequence). DNA of the CDR3: TGTGCCAGCAGTTCTAGCGGGAGTTACCTCACAGATACGCAGTATTTT. This encodes CASSSSGSYLTDTQYF.

The gene calls are TRBV5-1 and TRBJ1-4, with TRBD1 matching 8 bases. Germline trimming cut 0 bases from V and 8 bases from J; bases unmatched to any gene: 6. CDR3 length: 15 residues. Per the germline V gene, CDR1 is SGHRS and CDR2 is YFSETQ. The CDR3 nucleotides are TGCGCCAGCAGCTTGGACTCCGGGGACAGGGAAAAACTGTTTTTT. Encoded protein: CASSLDSGDREKLFF.